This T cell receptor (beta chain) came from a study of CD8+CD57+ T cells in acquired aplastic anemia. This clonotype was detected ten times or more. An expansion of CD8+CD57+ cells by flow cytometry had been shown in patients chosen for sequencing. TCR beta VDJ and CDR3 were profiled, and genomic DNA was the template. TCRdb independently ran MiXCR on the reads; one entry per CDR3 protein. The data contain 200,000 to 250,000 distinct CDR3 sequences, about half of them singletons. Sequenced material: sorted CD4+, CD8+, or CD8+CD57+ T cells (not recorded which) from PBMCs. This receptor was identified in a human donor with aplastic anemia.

The CDR3 loop is CASNLRGLGTMNTEAFF. CDR3 DNA: TGTGCCTCAAATTTACGGGGCTTGGGGACCATGAACACTGAAGCTTTCTTT. The chain recombines TRBV19 with TRBJ1-1, with D perhaps TRBD1 (5 bases). Per germline, CDR1 LNHDA and CDR2 SQIVND (reference sequence). The V end was cut by 11 bases, the J end by 0 bases, with 25 bases between. The CDR3 runs to 17 residues.